This TCR beta chain was identified in a study of cytomegalovirus exposure and HLA in healthy donors. General study findings and limits: The study carried out a later analysis of TCR beta sequences. It associated around 17,000 of them with specific HLA alleles at a false discovery rate of 0.05.

Germline loops: CDR1 SGHNT, CDR2 YYREEE (reference sequence). The CDR3 consists of 13 residues. V gave up 4 bases and J gave up 4 bases, with 8 bases separating them. The PCR made use of 60 Vbeta and 13 Jbeta primers. Generated by immunoSEQ multiplex PCR, the TCRdb table keeps only in-frame clones and is missing some. Of some 150,000 clones detected, roughly 70% appear once; the ten largest clones hold 2.5% to 3%. The table lists this clone with a few counts. What it recognizes is unknown. This chain uses TRBV5-4 with TRBJ1-4; D may be TRBD1 (5 bases). The source is a woman aged 25 to 39 in good health and CMV-seronegative. Sequencing used PBMCs. CDR3: CASSADINEKLFF. CDR3 in DNA: TGTGCCAGCAGCGCGGACATTAATGAAAAACTGTTTTTT. The entire variable domain, with the rest obtained from reference TRBV5-4 and TRBJ1-4, is as follows: ETGVTQSPTHLIKTRGQQVTLRCSSQSGHNTVSWYQQALGQGPQFIFQYYREEENGRGNFPPRFSGLQFPNYSSELNVNALELDDSALYLCASSADINEKLFFGSGTQLSVL.